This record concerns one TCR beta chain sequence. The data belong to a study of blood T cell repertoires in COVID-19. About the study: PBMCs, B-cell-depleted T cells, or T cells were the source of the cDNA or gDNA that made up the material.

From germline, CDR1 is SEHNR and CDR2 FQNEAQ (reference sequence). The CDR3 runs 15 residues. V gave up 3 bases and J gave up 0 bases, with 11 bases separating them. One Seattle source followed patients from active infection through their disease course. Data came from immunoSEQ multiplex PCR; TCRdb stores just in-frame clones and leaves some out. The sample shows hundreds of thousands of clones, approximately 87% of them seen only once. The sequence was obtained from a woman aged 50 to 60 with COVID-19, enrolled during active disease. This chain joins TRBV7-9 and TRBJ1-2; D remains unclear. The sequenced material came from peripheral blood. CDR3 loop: CASSFLEVANYGYTF. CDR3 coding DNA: TGTGCCAGCAGCTTTCTCGAGGTGGCTAACTATGGCTACACCTTC.